The source of this TCR beta chain is a study of OX40 agonist ivuxolimab in advanced cancers. Study in general: Patients undergoing dose escalation presented with hepatocellular carcinoma, melanoma, renal cell or head and neck cancer.

Losses at the gene ends were 6 bases for V and 0 bases for J; bases not matched to a gene: 8. The length of the CDR3 is 16 residues. Germline CDR1 and CDR2: SNHLY and FYNNEI. Data came from immunoSEQ multiplex PCR; TCRdb stores just in-frame clones and leaves some out. The table records tens of thousands of clones, 92% of them present only once. Study observations and caveats: Those patients achieving a partial response at 0.1-3.0 mg/kg showed among the lowest clonal expansion.

Of note for this clone: Its antigen is unidentified.

Specimen: CD4+ or CD8+ T cells sorted from blood, collected in a trial of the OX40 agonist ivuxolimab. The receptor comes from an adult with an advanced solid tumor such as melanoma, head and neck, liver or kidney cancer. The chain joins TRBV2 to TRBJ2-1; 7 nucleotides agree with TRBD1. CDR3 loop: CASSATWDSSYNEQFF. CDR3 bases: TGTGCCAGCAGCGCCACCTGGGACAGCTCCTACAATGAGCAGTTCTTC.